This TCR beta chain came from a study of blood T cells in healthy people across ages. PCR was performed a second time for about 6 to 12 cycles using a sample-barcoded 5' primer and a J-beta primer mix. TCRdb redid the calling of the 5' RACE reads with MiXCR, one entry per CDR3 protein. The repertoire consists of 1.5 million to 2 million distinct CDR3 sequences, with around 40% occurring once and the leading ten covering more than 20%. To note about this clonotype: The target antigen is unknown.

Study-wide points: Unsorted PBMCs ruled out conclusive naive versus antigen-experienced comparison.

The CDR3 spans 12 residues. V was cut by 4 bases and J by 5 bases, with 9 bases left in between. The germline CDR1 and CDR2 sequences are DFQATT and SNEGSKA (reference sequence). The source is a human donor in good health. V gene TRBV20-1 combines with J gene TRBJ2-1; tentatively, D is TRBD2 (5 bases). Sequenced input: blood. The CDR3 spells CSATDYHNEQFF. As DNA, the CDR3 is TGCAGTGCTACAGACTACCACAATGAGCAGTTCTTC.